This TCR beta chain was recorded in a study of blood T cells in healthy people across ages (dated by TCRdb to about 2015). Study-wide context: In model experiments, roughly one uniquely barcoded TCR beta cDNA molecule per two T cells was captured by template switching. Using deep sequencing normalized with unique cDNA molecular identifiers, the study measured how TCR beta repertoire diversity changes with age. The donors were split into four age groups: young (average about 16 years), middle-aged (around 37), aged (over 55) and long-lived (82). To avoid experimental bias, donors of different ages were distributed randomly across sequencing lanes. Two additional independent replicas of 1 million unique cDNA reads from the same blood draw were analyzed for two donors (one aged 18 to 29 and one aged 80 or older). General study outcomes and caveats: The CMV infection status of donors was not known, potentially confounding age-related changes in expanded clonotypes. A strong correlation was found between observed TCR beta diversity and the percentage of naive T cells measured by flow cytometry. Observed TCR beta diversity per million T cells fell roughly linearly with age, and a significant reduction was already apparent by age roughly 40. Estimates of total diversity from one million sequenced T cells were regarded as lower bounds and underestimates. Compared with the aged group, more naive CD4+ T cells, fewer expanded clones and increased TCR diversity were shown by the long-lived group, suggesting age selection. Since profiling was done on bulk unsorted PBMCs, naive and antigen-experienced compartments could not be conclusively compared.

In regard to this clonotype: This clone's antigen is unknown. Nothing much larger sits one base from this clone, and base qualities are not available.

The germline V gene (reference sequence) sets CDR1 to SGHNT and CDR2 to YYREEE. From the cysteine up to the phenylalanine, the CDR3 has a length of 14 residues. The read is trimmed to its CDR3 DNA, 42 bases read in frame from base 1. The donors were around 39 Caucasian individuals from Russia, aged roughly 6 to 95 years, who were systemically healthy. Each donor gave around 9 milliliters of peripheral blood, collected into EDTA-treated Vacutainer tubes. Ficoll-Paque density-gradient centrifugation was used to isolate PBMCs, with at least 7 million per sample. Total RNA, at least 6 micrograms per sample, was extracted from PBMCs with Trizol reagent. For every donor, an aliquot of PBMCs went through flow cytometry to measure the percentages of naive CD45RAhigh/CD27high T cells. Library generation was performed with 5' RACE. Sequencing used an Illumina HiSeq 2500. A second about 7 to 12 cycle PCR used a sample-barcoded 5' primer and a J-beta primer mix. Each TCR beta cDNA molecule received a unique molecular identifier from a template-switch 5' adaptor carrying 12 random nucleotides. Each sample yielded at least 2.5 million CDR3-containing paired-end reads. First-strand cDNA was synthesized from all RNA with the Mint cDNA synthesis kit, primed by a TRBC-specific oligonucleotide. After uracil-DNA glycosylase treatment, a first 18-cycle PCR used universal primers M1SS and BC2_uni_R on all cDNA. Regarding the original processing steps: For normalization, 1 million high-quality reads, each with a distinct molecular identifier, were randomly selected from each sample. Reads with shared molecular identifiers were discarded instead of being binned into consensus sequences. MiTCR, set to a Q25 quality threshold and the strictest error-elimination algorithm, was used for CDR3 identification, clonotype clustering and error correction. Lower-bound total TCR beta diversity was estimated with a nonparametric unseen species model using Euler transformation. TCRdb reanalyzed the raw reads on its own, using fastp at Q25 for trimming and MiXCR for clone calling, and kept in-frame beta chains. Entries that share a CDR3 protein sequence are merged under the most common genes and DNA. It is TCRdb's table, rather than the study itself, that gives the V and J calls and clone size. For this sample the table gives under 850,000 distinct CDR3 sequences, of which 35% to 40% were detected only once. The ten largest clones represent roughly 13% of the sample.

The chain uses TRBV5-4 and TRBJ2-1; TRBD2 is perhaps the D gene, given 7 matching bases. The tail of the sequence fits TRBJ2-7 better, so the J call may be wrong. The receptor's source is a man between 18 and 35 years old in good health. Sequenced sample: blood. The CDR3 is CASSLRGAYNEQYF. The DNA sequence follows: TGTGCCAGCAGCTTGCGGGGGGCGTACAATGAGCAGTACTTC.